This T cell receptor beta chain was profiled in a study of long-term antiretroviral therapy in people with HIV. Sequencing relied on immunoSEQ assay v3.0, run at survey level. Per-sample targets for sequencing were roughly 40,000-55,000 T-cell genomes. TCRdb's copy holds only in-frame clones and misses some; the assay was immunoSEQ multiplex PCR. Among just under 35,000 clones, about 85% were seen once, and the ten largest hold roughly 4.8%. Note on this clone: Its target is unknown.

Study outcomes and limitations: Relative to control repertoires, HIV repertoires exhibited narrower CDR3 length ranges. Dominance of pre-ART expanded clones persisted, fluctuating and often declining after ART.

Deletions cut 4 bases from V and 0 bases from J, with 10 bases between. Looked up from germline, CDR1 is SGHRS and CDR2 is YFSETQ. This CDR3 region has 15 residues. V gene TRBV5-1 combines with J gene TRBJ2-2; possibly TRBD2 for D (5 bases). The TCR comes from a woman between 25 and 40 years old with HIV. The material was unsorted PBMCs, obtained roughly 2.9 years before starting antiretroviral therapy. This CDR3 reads CASSGSGANTGELFF. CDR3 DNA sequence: TGCGCCAGCAGCGGGAGCGGAGCGAACACCGGGGAGCTGTTTTTT.